This is a list of T cell receptor beta chains from one sample in a study of blood T cell repertoires in COVID-19. TCRdb's table, derived via immunoSEQ multiplex PCR, lists solely in-frame clones and lacks some. The sample comprises some 260,000 clones, 84% of which are singletons, and around 3.9% rests with the top ten. Input material: PBMCs or T cells enriched from blood (not recorded which). These receptors all stem from a man aged 25-40 years with acute COVID-19. CDR3s leave out the opening cysteine and the closing phenylalanine or tryptophan. D genes are given only for firm matches.

>NA|TRBJ1-2|TRBV15
ATSLVGQTYNYGYT
>TRBD1|TRBJ2-1|TRBV6-5
ASSSDRSLTYNEQF
>TRBD1|TRBJ1-5|TRBV5-1
ASSEQGAQPQH
>NA|TRBJ1-5|TRBV28
ASSWALGNQPQH
>NA|TRBJ2-4|TRBV29-1
SVVYRENIQY
>TRBD1|TRBJ1-4|TRBV18
ASSPSGTGVTNEKLF
>TRBD2|TRBJ2-3|TRBV5-5
ASSLDHTSGLNTQY
>TRBD2|TRBJ2-3|TRBV15
ATRQPAGGPKRDTQY
>TRBD1|TRBJ2-1|TRBV19
ASSIGTGYEQF
>NA|TRBJ2-3|TRBV7-9
AILDADTQY
>TRBD1|TRBJ1-2|TRBV6-5
ASKRQGAFGYT
>NA|TRBJ1-3|TRBV19
ASSATGIGNTIY
>TRBD1|TRBJ1-2|TRBV6-6
ASRGTGINYGYT
>NA|TRBJ1-2|TRBV5-4
ASSLHSRAYGYT
>NA|TRBJ1-2|TRBV5-1
ASSNMAANYGYT
>NA|TRBJ2-1|TRBV7-9
ASSLGEEPDEQF
>TRBD1|TRBJ1-1|TRBV30
ARRSTGQGSHNTEAF
>NA|TRBJ2-3|TRBV10-3
AISESGRPDTQY
>TRBD1|TRBJ2-3|TRBV7-6
ASSLAGTGSTDTQY
>NA|TRBJ1-2|TRBV5-1
ASSLEGEGYT
>TRBD1|TRBJ2-1|TRBV29-1
STGPGGSNTMRQF
>NA|TRBJ1-2|TRBV4-3
ASSQEARGFYGYT
>NA|TRBJ1-3|TRBV28
ASSLTGQKDTIY
>TRBD2|TRBJ2-2|TRBV3-1/TRBV3-2
ASSHNLGTSGSAGELF
>NA|TRBJ1-1|TRBV18
ASSPRLRQEAF
>NA|TRBJ1-2|TRBV19
ASSIDGSGVYGYT
>TRBD1|TRBJ2-2|TRBV7-3
ASSSDRGGTGELF
>NA|TRBJ2-1|TRBV5-1
ASSLVVDNEQF
>NA|TRBJ2-3|TRBV19
ATAGGGLADTQY
>NA|TRBJ1-5|TRBV5-6
ASSLSSNQPQH
>TRBD2|TRBJ2-1|TRBV15
ATTPLLAGVYNEQF
>TRBD2|TRBJ2-2|TRBV9
ASTGGAANTGELF
>TRBD1|TRBJ1-4|TRBV5-1
ASSSGTGSSREKLF
>NA|TRBJ1-5|TRBV30
AWGEGGRGQPQH
>NA|TRBJ1-2|TRBV20-1
SGREGSGYT
>TRBD2|TRBJ2-3|TRBV6-1
ASSESSGGGDTQY
>NA|TRBJ2-2|TRBV6-4
ASSVAGTGELF
>NA|TRBJ2-1|TRBV24-1
ATSDPFYNEQF
>TRBD1|TRBJ1-5|TRBV5-6
ASSWTGGGDQPQH
>NA|TRBJ2-1|TRBV18
ASSPRENEQF
>NA|TRBJ2-3|TRBV21-1
ASSKLLQRVSTDTQY
>TRBD2|TRBJ2-3|TRBV18
ASSLGLAGSTDTQY
>TRBD2|TRBJ2-5|TRBV11-2
ASSLTLAGVETQY
>NA|TRBJ2-2|TRBV6-4
ASAHGGDDTGELF
>NA|TRBJ1-2|TRBV19
ASSISGANPRYT
>NA|TRBJ1-2|TRBV5-4
ASSVVGTTRNYGYT